A single sample gave rise to the 17 T cell receptor beta chains below, sequenced in a study of PD-1 blockade in classical Hodgkin lymphoma. Indicated time point: cycle 4 day 1 (C4D1), after more than five weeks of nivolumab. Brentuximab vedotin exposure varied, and every patient relapsed after autologous stem cell transplantation. The assay was immunoSEQ multiplex PCR, and TCRdb's table has in-frame clones only and misses some. The sample lists approximately 20,000 clones, 70% to 90% seen once, with around a fifth in the top ten. Here the sequenced sample was peripheral blood mononuclear cells (PBMCs), taken before the fourth cycle of nivolumab. Every receptor here comes from a human donor with classical Hodgkin lymphoma.

The V call is TRBV5-4, the J call TRBJ2-3, with TRBD2 matching 8 bases. Germline assignment: CDR1 SGHNT and CDR2 YYREEE (reference sequence). V lost 4 bases, J lost 6 bases, and 10 bases stayed unmatched. There are 15 residues in the CDR3. This chain's CDR3 is CASSILAVFDDTQYF. DNA for the CDR3: TGTGCCAGCAGCATACTAGCGGTCTTTGATGATACGCAGTATTTT.

About this clone itself: An end of the junction differs from the germline gene, which may be a read error. The chain has TRBV7-7 and TRBJ2-5; TRBD2 matches 7 bases. From germline, CDR1 is SSHAT and CDR2 FNYEAQ (reference sequence). CDR3 length: 16 residues. DNA for the CDR3: TGTGCTAGCAGCTTGGGGGTAGCGGGCTTTAAAGAGACCCAGTACTTC. Encoded protein: CASSLGVAGFKETQYF.

This chain links TRBV4-3 with TRBJ1-1; perhaps TRBD1 as D (5 bases). Germline CDR1 LGHNA, CDR2 YSLEER. The CDR3 sequence is 16 residues long. Trimming removed 0 bases at V and 0 bases at J, with 11 bases between. DNA for the CDR3: TGCGCCAGCAGCCAAGAGACGGGAGGGGTGAACACTGAAGCTTTCTTT. Encoded protein: CASSQETGGVNTEAFF.

This chain connects TRBV25-1 to TRBJ2-1; D might be TRBD1 or TRBD2, each matching 5 bases. The CDR3 length is 17 residues. The germline CDR1 and CDR2 sequences are MGHDK and SYGVNS. Between the trimmed V and J ends, which lost 2 bases and 0 bases, there was a span of 14 bases. The CDR3 DNA follows: TGTGCCAGCAGTGAAGGAGACGGGGCTAGCTCCTACAATGAGCAGTTCTTC. Protein product: CASSEGDGASSYNEQFF.

J is TRBJ2-2 and V is TRBV4-1; 11 positions agree with TRBD2. V trimming: 2 bases; J trimming: 4 bases; junction bases outside the gene matches: 15. The length of the CDR3 is 20 residues. The germline V gene encodes CDR1 MGHRA and CDR2 YSYEKL. Here the CDR3 reads CASSQKSGIAGGEGTGELFF. CDR3 bases: TGCGCCAGCAGCCAAAAATCCGGGATAGCGGGAGGGGAGGGCACCGGGGAGCTGTTTTTT.

This chain links TRBV6-5 with TRBJ1-1, with D hard to call. CDR1 and CDR2 from the germline V gene are MNHEY and SVGAGI. CDR3 length: 14 residues. V was clipped by 4 bases and J by 1 base, with 10 bases between them. CDR3 residues: CASSSGAGNTEAFF. The CDR3 DNA reads TGTGCCAGCAGTTCCGGAGCAGGGAACACTGAAGCTTTCTTT.

As to this clone: Other nucleotide sequences from this sample produce the same CDR3. The chain couples TRBV19 to TRBJ1-1; D unresolved. Germline loops: CDR1 LNHDA, CDR2 SQIVND (reference sequence). This CDR3 is 13 amino acids long. Deletions cut 1 base from V and 1 base from J, with 4 bases between. The CDR3 region has the DNA TGTGCCAGTAGTATAGTCTCGAACACTGAAGCTTTCTTT. Translating it yields CASSIVSNTEAFF.

This clone has just a few counts. The chain joins TRBV27 to TRBJ1-6; 8 nucleotides line up with TRBD1. The CDR3 is 17 amino acids. With V trimmed by 2 bases and J by 10 bases, 13 bases remained unmatched. Germline V gene data show CDR1 as MNHEY and CDR2 as SMNVEV (reference sequence). The CDR3: CASSLGRDRGARSPLHF. CDR3 sequence (DNA): TGTGCCAGCAGTTTAGGCCGCGACAGGGGAGCGAGGTCACCCCTCCACTTT.

This clone was observed a few times. The chain uses TRBV6-6 and TRBJ1-4; perhaps TRBD1 as D (6 bases). Germline V lookup: CDR1 MNHNY, CDR2 SVGAGI (reference sequence). Deletions cut 6 bases from V and 8 bases from J, with 19 bases between. This CDR3 contains 15 residues. CDR3 sequence (DNA): TGTGCCAGCAGCACCCCAACAGGGATGGGGGAAAAACTGTTTTTT. Translated, it gives CASSTPTGMGEKLFF.

The genes are TRBV7-2 and TRBJ2-7; TRBD2 agrees at 9 bases. The CDR3 spans 16 residues. Germline loops: CDR1 SGHTA, CDR2 FQGNSA. Germline trimming cut 1 base from V and 2 bases from J; bases unmatched to any gene: 6. The CDR3 loop is CASSLGSGGRAYEQYF. The CDR3, as DNA: TGTGCCAGCAGCTTAGGTAGTGGCGGGAGGGCCTACGAGCAGTACTTC.

With regard to this clone: At one of its ends the junction is not consistent with the germline gene, which may arise from a read error. The gene calls are TRBV7-7 and TRBJ2-1, with D unclear. Germline-derived CDR1 and CDR2 are SSHAT and FNYEAQ (reference sequence). This CDR3 has 14 amino acids. The CDR3 protein is CASSLTADYNEQFF. The CDR3 nucleotides read TGTGCTAGCAGCTTAACCGCCGACTACAATGAGCAGTTCTTC. Complete variable domain (other parts from reference TRBV7-7 and TRBJ2-1): GAGVSQSPRYKVTKRGQDVTLRCDPISSHATLYWYQQALGQGPEFLTYFNYEAQPDKSGLPSDRFSAERPEGSISTLTIQRTEQRDSAMYRCASSLTADYNEQFFGPGTRLTVL.

The chain employs TRBV27 and TRBJ2-2; TRBD2 aligns across 12 bases. This CDR3 spans 22 amino acids. The trim removed 8 bases at V and 1 base at J, leaving 23 bases unmatched. CDR1 is MNHEY, CDR2 SMNVEV, per germline (reference sequence). This chain's CDR3 is CASALSHLKTSGSPMNTGELFF. The DNA for the CDR3 is TGTGCCAGCGCCCTATCGCATCTAAAGACTAGCGGGAGCCCCATGAACACCGGGGAGCTGTTTTTT.

The table lists this clone with a few counts. V is TRBV7-9 and J is TRBJ1-5, with D uncertain. Between the trimmed V and J ends, which lost 0 bases and 0 bases, there was a span of 6 bases. CDR3 size: 15 residues. In germline, CDR1 is SEHNR, CDR2 FQNEAQ (reference sequence). The CDR3 DNA is TGTGCCAGCAGCTTAGCCGAAAATAGCAATCAGCCCCAGCATTTT. It yields the protein CASSLAENSNQPQHF.

The CDR3 DNA is TGCGCCAGCAGCTTGGAGGAGGCAGCGTTCTCCTACGAGCAGTACTTC. Protein product: CASSLEEAAFSYEQYF. The chain couples TRBV5-1 to TRBJ2-7, with a weak D call TRBD2 (5 bases). The CDR3 covers 16 residues. In germline, CDR1 is SGHRS, CDR2 YFSETQ. The V gene lost 0 bases and the J gene lost 0 bases, with 13 bases spanning the gap.

V gene TRBV6-1 combines with J gene TRBJ1-5; D uncertain. The V gene's germline CDR1 is MNHNS and CDR2 SASEGT. The length of the CDR3 is 16 residues. V lost 4 bases and J lost 3, with 16 bases in between. The CDR3 reads CASSVFSGQANQPQHF. The CDR3 DNA sequence: TGTGCCAGCAGTGTTTTCTCCGGGCAAGCCAATCAGCCCCAGCATTTT.

The chain combines TRBV5-6 with TRBJ2-3; perhaps TRBD2 as D (5 bases). CDR1 is SGHDT, CDR2 YYEEEE, per germline. The CDR3 sequence is 14 residues long. V was shortened by 3 bases and J by 4 bases, with 12 bases between the two germline ends. CDR3 loop: CASSSLAGPDTQYF. DNA for the CDR3: TGTGCCAGCAGCTCCCTGGCGGGCCCAGATACGCAGTATTTT. The full variable domain, in which reference TRBV5-6 and TRBJ2-3 provide the parts outside the CDR3, is DAGVTQSPTHLIKTRGQQVTLRCSPKSGHDTVSWYQQALGQGPQFIFQYYEEEERQRGNFPDRFSGHQFPNYSSELNVNALLLGDSALYLCASSSLAGPDTQYFGPGTRLTVL.

This chain joins TRBV18 and TRBJ1-6; the D gene is possibly TRBD1 (5 bases). Germline-derived CDR1 and CDR2 are KGHSH and LQKENI. Trimming removed 3 bases from V and 4 bases from J, with 7 bases in between. The CDR3 sequence is 14 residues long. CDR3 nucleotide sequence: TGTGCCAGCTCACCCGGGACGTATAATTCACCCCTCCACTTT. Translated: CASSPGTYNSPLHF.